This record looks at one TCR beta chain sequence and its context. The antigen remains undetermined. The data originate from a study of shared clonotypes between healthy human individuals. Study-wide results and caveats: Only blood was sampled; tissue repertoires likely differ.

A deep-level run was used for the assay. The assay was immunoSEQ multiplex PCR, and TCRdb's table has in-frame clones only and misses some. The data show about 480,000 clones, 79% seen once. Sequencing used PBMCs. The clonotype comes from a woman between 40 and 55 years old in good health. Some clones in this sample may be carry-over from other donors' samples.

The CDR3 bases are TGTGCCAGCAGTGCAGGGAGCGGTGGTCGTCACGAGCAGTACTTC. Its translation is CASSAGSGGRHEQYF. The chain carries TRBV2 and TRBJ2-7, with D possibly being TRBD1 or TRBD2 (5 bases each). Germline V gene data show CDR1 as SNHLY and CDR2 as FYNNEI. Deletions cut 4 bases from V and 5 bases from J, with 18 bases between. The CDR3 is 15 residues long.